Detailed here is one T cell receptor beta chain. The source of the sample is a study of control samples from healthy donors and cancer patients. Only in-frame clones appear in the TCRdb table, and some are missing; sequencing was by immunoSEQ multiplex PCR. Of about 230,000 clones listed, approximately 80% were seen once; the top ten hold 13%. This CDR3 is 12 amino acids long. V was pared by 0 bases and J by 11 bases, with 8 bases between. The source of this sequence is a woman aged 55-70 years with lung cancer. The sequenced material came from PBMCs. The chain carries TRBV12-3 or TRBV12-4 and TRBJ2-1; no reliable D call. The CDR3 reads CASSLATRQQFF. CDR3 nucleotides: TGTGCCAGCAGTTTAGCAACTCGGCAGCAGTTCTTC.